This entry lists 10 T cell receptor beta chains sequenced from one sample in a study of patients and donors after allogeneic stem cell transplantation. TCRdb re-derived calls from the RT-PCR reads in MiXCR, one entry per CDR3 protein. The sample holds about 960,000 distinct CDR3 sequences, over 15% seen once. The material sequenced was blood, either unsorted or a sorted T cell fraction (not recorded which). The receptors originated from a human donor who was either an allogeneic HSCT recipient or a stem cell or donor lymphocyte infusion donor (not recorded which). It is not recorded whose cells these are; they may come from a transplant donor.

The chain joins TRBV7-6 to TRBJ2-1; 7 nucleotides align to TRBD2. The CDR3 runs 15 residues. The germline V gene has CDR1 SGHVS and CDR2 FNYEAQ. Trimming removed 1 base from V and 8 bases from J; junction bases left unmatched: 8. The CDR3 bases are TGTGCCAGCAGCTTAGGGGTGGGAGGGCCCTATGAGCAGTTCTTC. Translated, it gives CASSLGVGGPYEQFF.

The sample holds a few counts of this clonotype. The J gene is TRBJ2-3, the V gene TRBV11-2; the match to TRBD2 covers 11 bases. This CDR3 comprises 16 residues. CDR1 SGHAT and CDR2 FQNNGV come from the germline V gene. Unmatched junction bases numbered 8, after V lost 6 bases and J lost 3 bases. DNA for the CDR3: TGTGCCAGCAGACCCATAGCGGGAGGGTCGACAGATACGCAGTATTTT. Protein product: CASRPIAGGSTDTQYF.

The chain employs TRBV3-1 and TRBJ1-4, with 12 bases lining up with TRBD1. The CDR3 length is 17 residues. With V trimmed by 5 bases and J by 3 bases, 7 bases remained unmatched. Per germline, CDR1 LGHDT and CDR2 YNNKEL (reference sequence). The CDR3 DNA follows: TGTGCCAGCAGCAACCGGGACAGGGGGCCAGCTAATGAAAAACTGTTTTTT. Amino acids: CASSNRDRGPANEKLFF.

This clonotype was counted many times. The junction departs from the called germline gene at one end, perhaps through a read error. The V call is TRBV4-1, the J call TRBJ1-3, with TRBD1 matching over 7 bases. CDR1 is MGHRA and CDR2 is YSYEKL in the germline V gene. The CDR3 loop spans 14 amino acids. This CDR3 reads CASSPTGSGNTIYF. Written as DNA, the CDR3 is TGTGCCAGCAGCCCGACAGGGAGTGGAAACACCATATATTTT.

The V call is TRBV7-8, the J call TRBJ2-7; 7 nucleotides agree with TRBD1. CDR3 length: 15 amino acids. CDR1 SGHVS and CDR2 FQNEAQ come from the germline V gene. After removal of 2 bases from V and 1 base from J, the junction contained 5 bases not matched to a gene. CDR3 DNA sequence: TGTGCCAGCAGCTTAATCCGGGACAGATCCTACGAGCAGTACTTC. Encoded protein: CASSLIRDRSYEQYF.

The chain is built from TRBV7-3 and TRBJ1-4, with D unresolved. The CDR3 is made up of 14 amino acids. Germline V CDR1 and CDR2: SGHTA, FQGTGA. V shed 6 bases and J shed 8 bases, with 16 bases lying between them. The DNA of the CDR3 is TGTGCCAGCAGGATAGAGAAGGGTTGGGAAAAACTGTTTTTT. Translation gives CASRIEKGWEKLFF.

This clonotype occurred a few times. The J gene is TRBJ2-7, the V gene TRBV27, with D possibly matching TRBD2 (5 bases). Trimming left V 8 bases short and J 3 bases short, with 11 bases between. This CDR3 comprises 12 residues. Germline assignment: CDR1 MNHEY and CDR2 SMNVEV (reference sequence). The CDR3 spells CASWESYYEQYF. DNA of the CDR3: TGTGCCAGCTGGGAGAGTTACTACGAGCAGTACTTC.

The chain couples TRBV20-1 to TRBJ2-2; unclear D gene. This CDR3 region has 13 residues. Per germline, CDR1 DFQATT and CDR2 SNEGSKA (reference sequence). The chain's CDR3 is CSADPTNTGELFF. The CDR3 coding sequence is TGCAGCGCTGACCCTACCAACACCGGGGAGCTGTTTTTT.

This clonotype was seen a few times. This rearrangement joins TRBV27 to TRBJ2-2; the match to TRBD1 covers 8 bases. CDR1 MNHEY and CDR2 SMNVEV come from the germline V gene (reference sequence). This CDR3 spans 14 amino acids. The J segment lost 4 bases and the V segment lost 4 bases, leaving 2 bases of the junction unmatched. The chain's CDR3 is CASSYRGSTGELFF. The DNA for the CDR3 is TGTGCCAGCAGTTACAGGGGGAGCACCGGGGAGCTGTTTTTT.

This clonotype was observed a handful of times. The J gene is TRBJ2-7, the V gene TRBV2; D possibly corresponds to TRBD2 (5 bases). CDR3 length: 14 amino acids. Germline V gives CDR1 SNHLY, CDR2 FYNNEI. Between the trimmed V and J ends, which lost 6 bases and 3 bases, there was a span of 15 bases. The CDR3 region has the DNA TGTGCCAGCAGGGAGGACCTCCCCTTCTACGAGCAGTACTTC. Encoded protein: CASREDLPFYEQYF. Filled out from reference TRBV2 and TRBJ2-7, the complete variable domain reads EPEVTQTPSHQVTQMGQEVILRCVPISNHLYFYWYRQILGQKVEFLVSFYNNEISEKSEIFDDQFSVERPDGSNFTLKIRSTKLEDSAMYFCASREDLPFYEQYFGPGTRLTVT.